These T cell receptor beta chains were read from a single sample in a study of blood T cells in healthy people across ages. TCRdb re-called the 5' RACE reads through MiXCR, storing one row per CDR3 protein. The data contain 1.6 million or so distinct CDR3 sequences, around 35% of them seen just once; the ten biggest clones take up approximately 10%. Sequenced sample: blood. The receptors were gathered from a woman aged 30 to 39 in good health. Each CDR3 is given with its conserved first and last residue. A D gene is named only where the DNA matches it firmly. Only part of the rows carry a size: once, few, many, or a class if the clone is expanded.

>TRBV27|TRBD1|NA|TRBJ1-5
CASRSLQGSNQPQHF
TGTGCCAGCAGAAGTTTACAGGGGTCGAATCAGCCCCAGCATTTT
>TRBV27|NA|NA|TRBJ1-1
CASSSFTGNTEAFF
TGTGCCAGCAGTTCATTTACAGGTAACACTGAAGCTTTCTTT
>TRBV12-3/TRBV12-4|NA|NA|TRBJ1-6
CASSLLAQNNSPLHF
TGTGCCAGCAGTTTGCTCGCACAGAATAATTCACCCCTCCACTTT
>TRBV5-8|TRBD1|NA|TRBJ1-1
CASARRQGRIEAFF
TGTGCCAGCGCCCGAAGACAGGGCCGTATTGAAGCTTTCTTT
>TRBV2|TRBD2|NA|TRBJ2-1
CASSERLAGVNEQFF
TGTGCCAGCAGTGAACGGCTAGCGGGGGTTAATGAGCAGTTCTTC
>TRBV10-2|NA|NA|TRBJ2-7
CASSEDFGYEQYF
TGCGCCAGCAGTGAGGATTTCGGCTACGAGCAGTACTTC
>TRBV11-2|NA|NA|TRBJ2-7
CASSPGAGAEQYF
TGTGCCAGCAGCCCCGGGGCAGGGGCCGAGCAGTACTTC
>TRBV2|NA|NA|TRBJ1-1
CASRAVEAFF
TGTGCCAGCAGGGCAGTTGAAGCTTTCTTT
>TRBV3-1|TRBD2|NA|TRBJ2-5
CASSHLGGEETQYF
TGTGCCAGCAGCCACCTTGGGGGGGAAGAGACCCAGTACTTC
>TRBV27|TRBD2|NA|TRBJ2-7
CASSLGSSGRGEQYF
TGTGCCAGCAGTTTAGGCTCTAGCGGGAGGGGCGAGCAGTACTTC
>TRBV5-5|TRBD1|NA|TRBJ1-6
CASSSTWGQAGSPLHF
TGTGCCAGCAGCTCGACGTGGGGACAGGCCGGTTCACCCCTCCACTTT
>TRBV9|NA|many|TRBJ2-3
CASSVEGADTQYF
TGTGCCAGCAGCGTGGAGGGGGCAGATACGCAGTATTTT
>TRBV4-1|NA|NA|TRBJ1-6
CASSQDHGRWGNSPLHF
TGCGCCAGCAGCCAAGACCATGGGAGGTGGGGTAATTCACCCCTCCACTTT
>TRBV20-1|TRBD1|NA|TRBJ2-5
CSAADRGGETQYF
TGCAGTGCCGCGGACAGGGGGGGAGAGACCCAGTACTTC
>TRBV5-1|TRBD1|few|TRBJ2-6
CASRPGTAYGANVLTF
TGCGCCAGCAGGCCCGGGACAGCCTATGGGGCCAACGTCCTGACTTTC
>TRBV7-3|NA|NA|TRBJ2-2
CASSSNGPDTGELFF
TGTGCCAGCAGCTCTAATGGGCCGGACACCGGGGAGCTGTTTTTT
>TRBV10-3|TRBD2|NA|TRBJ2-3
CAISPLPAGAPTDTQYF
TGTGCCATCAGTCCCCTTCCAGCGGGGGCGCCCACAGATACGCAGTATTTT
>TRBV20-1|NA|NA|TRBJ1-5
CRARGSRQPQHF
TGCAGGGCTAGAGGGTCTAGACAGCCCCAGCATTTT
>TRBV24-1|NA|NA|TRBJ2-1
CATSVHGNEQFF
TGTGCCACCAGTGTACACGGCAATGAGCAGTTCTTC
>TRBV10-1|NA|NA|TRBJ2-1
CASSAPAEGSSYNEQFF
TGCGCCAGCAGTGCCCCTGCAGAAGGGAGCTCCTACAATGAGCAGTTCTTC
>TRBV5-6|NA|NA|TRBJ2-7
CASSWGPGDNEQYF
TGTGCCAGCAGCTGGGGGCCAGGGGATAACGAGCAGTACTTC